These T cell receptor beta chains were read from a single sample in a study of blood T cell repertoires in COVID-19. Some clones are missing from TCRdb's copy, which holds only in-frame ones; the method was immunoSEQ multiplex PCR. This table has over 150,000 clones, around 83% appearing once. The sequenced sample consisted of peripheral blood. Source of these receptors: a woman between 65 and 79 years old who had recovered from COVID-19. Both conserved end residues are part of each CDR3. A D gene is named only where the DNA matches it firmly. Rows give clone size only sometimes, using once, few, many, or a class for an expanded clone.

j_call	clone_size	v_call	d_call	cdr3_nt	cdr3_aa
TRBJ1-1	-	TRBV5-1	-	TGCGCCAGCAGCGCGGACAGAACAAGGAGTAGCACTGAAGCTTTCTTT	CASSADRTRSSTEAFF
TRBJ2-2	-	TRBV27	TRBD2	TGTGCCAGCAGTACGACTAGCGGGGGGGAGCTGTTTTTT	CASSTTSGGELFF
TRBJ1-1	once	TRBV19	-	TGTGCCAGTATGAGGCGAGCGGACACTGAAGCTTTCTTT	CASMRRADTEAFF
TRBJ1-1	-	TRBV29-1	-	TGCAGCGTTGTGAGGCAGGGCAGGGTAGCTTTCTTT	CSVVRQGRVAFF
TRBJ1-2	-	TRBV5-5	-	TGTGCCAGCAGCTTGTTGGCAGGGCCTAACTATGGCTACACCTTC	CASSLLAGPNYGYTF
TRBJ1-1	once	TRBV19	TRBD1	TGTGCCAGTAGTATCCGACAGGGCCCGAACACTGAAGCTTTCTTT	CASSIRQGPNTEAFF
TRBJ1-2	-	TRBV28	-	TGTGCCAGCAGTTTCGGTCGGGGTGGCTACACCTTC	CASSFGRGGYTF
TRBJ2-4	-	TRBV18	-	TGTGCCAGCTCACCACGGCCCGGGGACATTCAGTACTTC	CASSPRPGDIQYF
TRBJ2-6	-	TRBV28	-	TGTGCCAGCAGCCCGGGACGGGGAGGTGAGGGGGCCAACGTCCTGACTTTC	CASSPGRGGEGANVLTF
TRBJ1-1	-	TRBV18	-	TGTGCCAGCTCGGCGAGCGTTGGCACTGAAGCTTTCTTT	CASSASVGTEAFF
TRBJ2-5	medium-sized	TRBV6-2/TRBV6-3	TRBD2	TGTGCCAGCAGTTACCTAGCGGAGAACCAAGAGACCCAGTACTTC	CASSYLAENQETQYF
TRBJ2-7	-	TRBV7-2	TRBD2	TGTGCCAGCAGCCCCCTCGGGACTAGCGGAACCTACGAGCAGTACTTC	CASSPLGTSGTYEQYF
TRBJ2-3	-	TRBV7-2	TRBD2	TGTGCCAGCAGCTTAGTAGGGGGGACTAGCGGGTCCGGGGATACGCAGTATTTT	CASSLVGGTSGSGDTQYF
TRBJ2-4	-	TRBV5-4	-	TGTGCCAGCAGCTTGGCGGGGGCCAAAAACATTCAGTACTTC	CASSLAGAKNIQYF
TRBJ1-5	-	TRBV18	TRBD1	TGTGCCAGCTCACCAGGGACAGGGAGTCAGCCCCAGCATTTT	CASSPGTGSQPQHF
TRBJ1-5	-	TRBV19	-	TGTGCCAGTAGCCAACAGGGTTTTAAGAGCAATCAGCCCCAGCATTTT	CASSQQGFKSNQPQHF
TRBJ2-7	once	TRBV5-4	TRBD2	TGTGCCAGCAGCTTGGAGGGACTAGCTGGAGACGAGCAGTACTTC	CASSLEGLAGDEQYF
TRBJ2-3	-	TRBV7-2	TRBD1	TGTGCCAGCAGCCGCCCCCAGACAGGGCTCACAGATACGCAGTATTTT	CASSRPQTGLTDTQYF
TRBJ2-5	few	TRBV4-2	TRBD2	TGTGCCAGCAGCTCCCGACTAGCGGGAGAAGAGACCCAGTACTTC	CASSSRLAGEETQYF
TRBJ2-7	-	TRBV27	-	TGTGCCAGCAGTCCCATGGTCCAGGGGACCCACGAGCAGTACTTC	CASSPMVQGTHEQYF
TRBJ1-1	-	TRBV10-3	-	TGTGCCATCAGTGAAAGGGGGACACTCAGACGAGCTTTCTTT	CAISERGTLRRAFF
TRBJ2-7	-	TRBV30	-	TGTGCCTGGAGTGTTTCGGGCTACGAGCAGTACTTC	CAWSVSGYEQYF
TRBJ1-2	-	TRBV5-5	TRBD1	TGTGCCAGCAGGAAAGGACAGGGCGCTAACTATGGCTACACCTTC	CASRKGQGANYGYTF
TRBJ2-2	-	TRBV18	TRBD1	TGTGCCAGCTCACCAGGGACAGCAACCGGGGAGCTGTTTTTT	CASSPGTATGELFF
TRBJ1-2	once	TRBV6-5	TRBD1	TGTGCCAGCACCCGACAGGGATCCTATGGCTACACCTTC	CASTRQGSYGYTF
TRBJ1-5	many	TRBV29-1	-	TGCAGCGTTGGCGGGATGGGGCAGCCCCAGCATTTT	CSVGGMGQPQHF
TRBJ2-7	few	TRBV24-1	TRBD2	TGTGCCACCAGTGATTTGCACGCGGGAGGAGGGGGCTCCTACGAGCAGTACTTC	CATSDLHAGGGGSYEQYF
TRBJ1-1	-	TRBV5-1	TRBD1	TGCGCCAGCAGCACGGGACAGGGGTTGGGGGCCACTGAAGCTTTCTTT	CASSTGQGLGATEAFF
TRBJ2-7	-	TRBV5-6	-	TGTGCCAGCAGCTTGCGGCCGGGCTCCTACGAGCAGTACTTC	CASSLRPGSYEQYF
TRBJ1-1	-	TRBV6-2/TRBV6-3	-	TGTGCCAGCAGTCCCGGGGAGGACTTGAACACTGAAGCTTTCTTT	CASSPGEDLNTEAFF
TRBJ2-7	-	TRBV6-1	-	TGTGCCAGCAGTGAAAGGTGGCGGGCCTACGAGCAGTACTTC	CASSERWRAYEQYF
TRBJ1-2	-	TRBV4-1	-	TGCGCCAGCAGCCAAGTGGCCAGGGCGGACTATGGCTACACCTTC	CASSQVARADYGYTF
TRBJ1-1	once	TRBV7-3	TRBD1	TGTGCCAGCAGCTCCACGGACAGGCTGGATTCGCCTAACACTGAAGCTTTCTTT	CASSSTDRLDSPNTEAFF
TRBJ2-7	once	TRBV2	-	TGTGCCACCCTCCGGGAGCCCTACGAGCAGTACTTC	CATLREPYEQYF
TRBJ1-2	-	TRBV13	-	TGTGCCAGCAGCCCGGGACGGACTAAGAGTGGCTACACCTTC	CASSPGRTKSGYTF
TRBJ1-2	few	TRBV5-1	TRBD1	TGCGCCAGCAGCCTTACGACAGGGCGGATCTATGGCTACACCTTC	CASSLTTGRIYGYTF
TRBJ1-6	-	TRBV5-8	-	TGTGCCAGCCAACAGGGAGCACCCCTCCACTTT	CASQQGAPLHF
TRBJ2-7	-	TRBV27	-	TGTGCCAGCAGTTTCTCACAGGGATCTAGCTCCTACGAGCAGTACTTC	CASSFSQGSSSYEQYF
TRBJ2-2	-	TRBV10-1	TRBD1	TGCGCCAGCAGTGAGTCGATGGACAGGGGGCGCGGTCAGCGGACCGGGGAGCTGTTTTTT	CASSESMDRGRGQRTGELFF
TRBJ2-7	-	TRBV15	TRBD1	TGTGCCACCAGCAGAGATAGGGGACAGGGTGGGTACGAGCAGTACTTC	CATSRDRGQGGYEQYF
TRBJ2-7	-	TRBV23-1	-	TGCGCCAGCGGACCGGGACACTCCTACGAGCAGTACTTC	CASGPGHSYEQYF
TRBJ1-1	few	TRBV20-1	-	TGCAGTGCTAGTAGGAGTAGCACTGAAGCTTTCTTT	CSASRSSTEAFF
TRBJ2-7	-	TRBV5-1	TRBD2	TGCGCCAGCAGCCCGGGAGGGGGGTACTACGAGCAGTACTTC	CASSPGGGYYEQYF
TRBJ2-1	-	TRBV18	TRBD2	TGTGCCAGCTCAGGAAGCGGGACCCGGCATGAGCAGTTCTTC	CASSGSGTRHEQFF
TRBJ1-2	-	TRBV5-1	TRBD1	TGCGCCAGCAGCTCCCGAAGTGACACCTTTACAGGGGCGGGATATGGCTACACCTTC	CASSSRSDTFTGAGYGYTF
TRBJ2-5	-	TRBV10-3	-	TGTGCCATCAGTGACGGGTTAGAAGAGACCCAGTACTTC	CAISDGLEETQYF
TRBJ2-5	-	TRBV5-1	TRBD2	TGCGCCAGCAGCCCGGGACTAGCGGGAAGGGAGACCCAGTACTTC	CASSPGLAGRETQYF
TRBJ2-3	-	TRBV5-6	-	TGTGCCAGCAGCCGACTAGTGGGCACAGATACGCAGTATTTT	CASSRLVGTDTQYF